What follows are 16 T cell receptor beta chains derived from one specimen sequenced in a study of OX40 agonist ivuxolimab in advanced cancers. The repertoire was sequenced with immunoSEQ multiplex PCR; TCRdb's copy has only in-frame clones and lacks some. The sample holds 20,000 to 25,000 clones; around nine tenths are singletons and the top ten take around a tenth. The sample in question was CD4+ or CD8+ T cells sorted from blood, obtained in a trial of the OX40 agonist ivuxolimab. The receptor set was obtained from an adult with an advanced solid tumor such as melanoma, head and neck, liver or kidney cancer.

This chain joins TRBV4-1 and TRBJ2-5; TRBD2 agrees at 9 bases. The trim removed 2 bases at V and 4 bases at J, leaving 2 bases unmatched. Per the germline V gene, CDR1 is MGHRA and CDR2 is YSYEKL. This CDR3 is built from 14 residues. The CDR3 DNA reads TGCGCCAGCAGCCAACTAGCGGGGCTAGAGACCCAGTACTTC. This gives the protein CASSQLAGLETQYF.

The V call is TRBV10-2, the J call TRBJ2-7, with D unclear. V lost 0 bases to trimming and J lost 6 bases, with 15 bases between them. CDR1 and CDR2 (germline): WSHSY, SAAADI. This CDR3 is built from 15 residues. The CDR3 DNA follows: TGCGCCAGCAGTGAGTCGGCCAAAACCGGTGGCGAGCAGTACTTC. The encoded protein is CASSESAKTGGEQYF.

The CDR3 DNA is TGTGCCAGCAGTTACAGTCGCGGGACAGGGGTCTATGGCTACACCTTC. It yields the protein CASSYSRGTGVYGYTF. The chain joins TRBV6-5 to TRBJ1-2, with 10 bases aligning to TRBD1. Germline trimming cut 2 bases from V and 4 bases from J; bases unmatched to any gene: 7. The CDR3 runs 16 residues. Per the germline V gene, CDR1 is MNHEY and CDR2 is SVGAGI.

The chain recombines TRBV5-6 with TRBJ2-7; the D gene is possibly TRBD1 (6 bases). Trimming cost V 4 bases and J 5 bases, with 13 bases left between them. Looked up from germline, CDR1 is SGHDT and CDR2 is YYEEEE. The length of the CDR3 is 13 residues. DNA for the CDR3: TGTGCCAGCAGCCTGGGGGCTAGGGACGAGCAGTACTTC. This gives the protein CASSLGARDEQYF.

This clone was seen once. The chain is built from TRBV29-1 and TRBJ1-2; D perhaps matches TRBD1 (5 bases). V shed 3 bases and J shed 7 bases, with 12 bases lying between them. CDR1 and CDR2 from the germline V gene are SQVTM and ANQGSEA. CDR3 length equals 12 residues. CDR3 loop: CSVEDIGGGYTF. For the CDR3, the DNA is TGCAGCGTTGAGGACATTGGTGGTGGCTACACCTTC.

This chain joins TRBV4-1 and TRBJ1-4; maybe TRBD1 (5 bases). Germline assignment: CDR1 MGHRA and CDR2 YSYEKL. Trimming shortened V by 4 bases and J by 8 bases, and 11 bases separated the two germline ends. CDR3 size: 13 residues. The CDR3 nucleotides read TGCGCCAGCAGCCCGGGACTGCAAGAAAAACTGTTTTTT. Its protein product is CASSPGLQEKLFF.

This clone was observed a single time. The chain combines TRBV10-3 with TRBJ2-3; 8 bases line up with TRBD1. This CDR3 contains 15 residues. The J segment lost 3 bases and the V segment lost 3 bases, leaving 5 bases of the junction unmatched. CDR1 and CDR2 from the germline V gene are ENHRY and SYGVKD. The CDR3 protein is CAISDGQGLTDTQYF. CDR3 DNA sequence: TGTGCCATCAGTGATGGACAGGGTCTGACAGATACGCAGTATTTT.

CDR3 nucleotide sequence: TGTGCCAGCAGTATCACTAGCAGCTACGAGCAGTACTTC. It encodes CASSITSSYEQYF. V and J are TRBV27 and TRBJ2-7, with D possibly TRBD2 on 6 matching bases. Trimming shortened V by 5 bases and J by 3 bases, and 11 bases separated the two germline ends. CDR1 is MNHEY, CDR2 SMNVEV, per germline (reference sequence). This CDR3 contains 13 residues.

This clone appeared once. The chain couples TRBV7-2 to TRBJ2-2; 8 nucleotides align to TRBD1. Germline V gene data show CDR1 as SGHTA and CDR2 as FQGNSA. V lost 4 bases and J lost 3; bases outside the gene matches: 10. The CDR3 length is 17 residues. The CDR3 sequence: CASSWTGSWYDTGELFF. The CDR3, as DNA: TGTGCCAGCAGCTGGACAGGGTCTTGGTATGACACCGGGGAGCTGTTTTTT.

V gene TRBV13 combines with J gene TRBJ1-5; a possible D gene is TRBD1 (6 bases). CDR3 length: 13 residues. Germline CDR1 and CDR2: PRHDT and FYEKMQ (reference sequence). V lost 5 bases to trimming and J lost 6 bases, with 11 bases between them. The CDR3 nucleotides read TGTGCCAGCAGCCATGGGGGCGGTCAGCCCCAGCATTTT. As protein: CASSHGGGQPQHF.

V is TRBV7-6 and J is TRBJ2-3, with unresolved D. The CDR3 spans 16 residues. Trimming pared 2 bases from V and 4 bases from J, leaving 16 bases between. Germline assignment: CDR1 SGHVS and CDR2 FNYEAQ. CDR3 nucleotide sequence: TGTGCCAGCAGCTTAAAAGTCTTAGAGGTAGCAGATACGCAGTATTTT. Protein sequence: CASSLKVLEVADTQYF.

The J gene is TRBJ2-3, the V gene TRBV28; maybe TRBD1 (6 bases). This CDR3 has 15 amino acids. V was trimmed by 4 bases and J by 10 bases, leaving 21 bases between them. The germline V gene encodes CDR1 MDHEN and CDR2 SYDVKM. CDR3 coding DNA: TGTGCCAGCAGTTCTCCACTATCAGGGGTCCGTCCGCAGTATTTT. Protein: CASSSPLSGVRPQYF.

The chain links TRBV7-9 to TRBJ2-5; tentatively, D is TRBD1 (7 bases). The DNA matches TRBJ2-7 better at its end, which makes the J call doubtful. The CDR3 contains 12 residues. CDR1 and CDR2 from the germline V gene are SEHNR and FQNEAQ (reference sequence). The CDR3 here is CASVQGGTEQYF. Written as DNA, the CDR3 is TGTGCCAGCGTCCAGGGGGGTACCGAGCAGTACTTC.

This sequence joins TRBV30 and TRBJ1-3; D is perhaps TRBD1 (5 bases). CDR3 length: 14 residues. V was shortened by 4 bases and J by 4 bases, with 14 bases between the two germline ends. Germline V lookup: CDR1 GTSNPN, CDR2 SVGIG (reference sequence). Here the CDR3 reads CAWITGTRGNTIYF. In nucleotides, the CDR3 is TGTGCCTGGATTACCGGGACCCGGGGAAACACCATATATTTT.

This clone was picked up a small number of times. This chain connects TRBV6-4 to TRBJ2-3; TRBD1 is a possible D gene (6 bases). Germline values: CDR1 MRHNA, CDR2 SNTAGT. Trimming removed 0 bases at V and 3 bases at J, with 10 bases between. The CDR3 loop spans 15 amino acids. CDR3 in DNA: TGTGCCAGCAGTGACTCTAGAGGGGGAACAGATACGCAGTATTTT. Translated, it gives CASSDSRGGTDTQYF.

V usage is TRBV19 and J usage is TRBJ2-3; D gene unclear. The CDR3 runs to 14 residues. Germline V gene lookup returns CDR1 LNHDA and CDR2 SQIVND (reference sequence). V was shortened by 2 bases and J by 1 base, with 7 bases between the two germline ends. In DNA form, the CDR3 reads TGTGCCAGTAGTATATTCCAGGGCACAGATACGCAGTATTTT. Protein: CASSIFQGTDTQYF.